A selection of T cell receptor beta chains follows, all from one sample in a study of HIV-infected children after antiretroviral therapy interruption. Via MiXCR, TCRdb re-called the 3' RACE reads, giving one row per CDR3 protein. The sample gives approximately 89,000 distinct CDR3 sequences, under 8% of which show up once; 0.85% to 1.3% is in the top ten. This material consisted of CD45RA+ CD4+ T cells from PBMCs, pooled from several time points, taken from a donor given antiretroviral therapy, either interrupted or continuous. These receptors came from a pool of human donors with HIV. The CDR3 runs from the conserved cysteine through the conserved F or W. Each record gives: V gene, clone size, J gene, D gene, CDR3 DNA, CDR3 protein. D genes are given only for firm matches. Clone size is stated in some rows and not others, as once, few, many or a class when expanded.

>TRBV20-1|.|TRBJ2-1|.
TGCAGTGCAGATCCAAACTATGCTGAGCAGTTCTTC
CSADPNYAEQFF
>TRBV7-3|many|TRBJ2-5|.
TGTGCCAGCAGCCCGCACGAGGGGGGGTGGGAGACCCAGTACTTC
CASSPHEGGWETQYF
>TRBV6-5|many|TRBJ2-4|.
TGTGCCAGCAGTTCCAAGATCTTAGCCAAAAACATTCAGTACTTC
CASSSKILAKNIQYF
>TRBV20-1|many|TRBJ2-2|.
TGCAGTGCTAGTTGGGGTGCCGGGGAGCTGTTTTTT
CSASWGAGELFF
>TRBV7-8|many|TRBJ2-3|.
TGTGCCAGCAGCCTAGGACGGAACACAGATACGCAGTATTTT
CASSLGRNTDTQYF
>TRBV3-1|many|TRBJ1-2|.
TGTGCCAGCAGCCGAAACCCGGGACCGCCGACAAACTATGGCTACACCTTC
CASSRNPGPPTNYGYTF
>TRBV12-3/TRBV12-4|many|TRBJ1-2|.
TGTGCCAGCAGTTTAGTGGGGGTATCGGGCGGCTACACCTTC
CASSLVGVSGGYTF
>TRBV28|many|TRBJ2-1|TRBD1
TGTGCCAGCAGTTCCGGGACAGGCATGGATGAGCAGTTCTTC
CASSSGTGMDEQFF
>TRBV7-3|.|TRBJ1-6|.
TGTGCCAGCAGCTTAGGGGCGAGGTCACCCCTCCACTTT
CASSLGARSPLHF
>TRBV13|few|TRBJ2-6|.
TGTGCCAGCAGCCCAGGGGTACCTGGTGGGGCCAACGTCCTGACTTTC
CASSPGVPGGANVLTF
>TRBV10-1|.|TRBJ1-1|.
TGCGCCAGCAGTGAAGGCAGGGCGAACACTGAAGCTTTCTTT
CASSEGRANTEAFF
>TRBV12-5|many|TRBJ2-1|TRBD1
TGTGCTAGTGGGTGGAGACAGGGGGTCTACAATGAGCAGTTCTTC
CASGWRQGVYNEQFF
>TRBV5-1|few|TRBJ1-6|.
TGCGCCAGCAGCTTGAACCGGGACGGCCGTAAGAATTCACCCCTCCACTTT
CASSLNRDGRKNSPLHF
>TRBV5-5|many|TRBJ1-2|TRBD1
TGTGCCAGCAGCCCCGGACAGGGGGCGCCGAACTATGGCTACACCTTC
CASSPGQGAPNYGYTF
>TRBV6-5|.|TRBJ2-1|.
TGTGCCAGCAGTTACGCACGGTCCGGGGCGTCCTACAATGAGCAGTTCTTC
CASSYARSGASYNEQFF
>TRBV29-1|.|TRBJ2-1|TRBD1
TGCAGCGTTGCCCAGGACAGGGGTATGGAGCAGTTCTTC
CSVAQDRGMEQFF
>TRBV3-1|.|TRBJ1-5|.
TGTGCCAGCAGCCAAGAATTAAATCAGCCCCAGCATTTT
CASSQELNQPQHF
>TRBV5-1|many|TRBJ2-7|.
TGCGCCAGCAGCGTTCGTGGTCTCTACGAGCAGTACTTC
CASSVRGLYEQYF
>TRBV30|few|TRBJ2-7|TRBD1
TGTGCCTGGAGTCCCACCCCGGGACAGGGGGTATACGAGCAGTACTTC
CAWSPTPGQGVYEQYF
>TRBV7-8|.|TRBJ1-6|.
TGTGCCAGCAGCTTAAATCTCGGGAATTCACCCCTCCACTTT
CASSLNLGNSPLHF
>TRBV3-1|many|TRBJ1-1|.
TGTGCCAGCAGCCCCCGTAGGAACACTGAAGCTTTCTTT
CASSPRRNTEAFF
>TRBV7-2|many|TRBJ2-7|TRBD2
TGTGCCAGCAGCCGAGGACTAGCGGGATTATACGAGCAGTACTTC
CASSRGLAGLYEQYF
>TRBV18|many|TRBJ2-3|TRBD1
TGTGCCAGCTCACCACGAGACAGGGTGGATACGCAGTATTTT
CASSPRDRVDTQYF
>TRBV5-4|many|TRBJ2-5|.
TGTGCCAGCAGCTCAGGTAGACAAGAGACCCAGTACTTC
CASSSGRQETQYF
>TRBV20-1|many|TRBJ2-3|.
TGCAGTGCTAGAGTTCGGTCGGGGGAGACAGATACGCAGTATTTT
CSARVRSGETDTQYF
>TRBV6-1|.|TRBJ1-6|.
TGTGCCAGCAGTGAAATGTTAGCTACTAATTCACCCCTCCACTTT
CASSEMLATNSPLHF
>TRBV2|medium-sized|TRBJ2-5|.
TGTGCCAGCAGTGAGGGGTACCAAGAGACCCAGTACTTC
CASSEGYQETQYF
>TRBV14|many|TRBJ1-2|.
TGTGCCAGCAGCCAATTCCGGGACAAAGTCTATGGCTACACCTTC
CASSQFRDKVYGYTF
>TRBV7-9|few|TRBJ1-2|TRBD1
TGTGCCAGCAGCTTATCAGGGGGGAACTATGGCTACACCTTC
CASSLSGGNYGYTF
>TRBV12-3/TRBV12-4|few|TRBJ1-1|TRBD1
TGTGCCAGCACCACAGGGGAGAGGAACACTGAAGCTTTCTTT
CASTTGERNTEAFF
>TRBV10-3|many|TRBJ2-1|TRBD2
TGTGCCATCAGTGAACCAAATATAGCGGGAGTGTCGAATGAGCAGTTCTTC
CAISEPNIAGVSNEQFF
>TRBV5-1|few|TRBJ2-7|TRBD2
TGCGCCAGCAGCTCCCGATCTAGCGGGAGGGCCGGGGAGCAGTACTTC
CASSSRSSGRAGEQYF
>TRBV4-2|.|TRBJ2-3|.
TGTGCCAGCAGCCCTATGGGGGGAAGCACAGATACGCAGTATTTT
CASSPMGGSTDTQYF
>TRBV19|many|TRBJ2-2|TRBD2
TGTGCCAGTAGTATAGTTAGCGGGAGGGGCAACACCGGGGAGCTGTTTTTT
CASSIVSGRGNTGELFF
>TRBV15|.|TRBJ1-1|.
TGTGCCACCAGTAAAGAGGGTGCCGGACGTTTTGTCACTGAAGCTTTCTTT
CATSKEGAGRFVTEAFF
>TRBV12-3/TRBV12-4|many|TRBJ1-6|.
TGTGCCAGCAGTTTAGCGCTCGGGGGAGGAACCAGATCTCGGGGGTCACCCCTCCACTTT
CASSLALGGGTRSRGSPLHF
>TRBV6-5|.|TRBJ1-4|.
TGTGCCAGCAGTTCGCCTGGGGGCTCGGGGAGTGAAAAACTGTTTTTT
CASSSPGGSGSEKLFF
>TRBV9|.|TRBJ2-2|TRBD1
TGTGCCAGCAGCGTAGCAGGGGGCATAGCCGGGGAGCTGTTTTTT
CASSVAGGIAGELFF
>TRBV29-1|few|TRBJ2-2|.
TGCAGCGCCCGGGTCGGCGACACCGGGGAGCTGTTTTTT
CSARVGDTGELFF
>TRBV24-1|many|TRBJ1-2|.
TGTGCCACCAGTGATTATCACAGAAAAAAGAGCTATGGCTACACCTTC
CATSDYHRKKSYGYTF
>TRBV10-3|many|TRBJ1-2|.
TGTGCCATCAGTGAAGGTCAGGGTGTCACCTATGGCTACACCTTC
CAISEGQGVTYGYTF
>TRBV7-3|many|TRBJ1-2|TRBD1
TGTGCCAGCAACGGGACAGGGGGCTTGAATGGCTACACCTTC
CASNGTGGLNGYTF
>TRBV24-1|few|TRBJ2-7|.
TGTGCCACCAGTGATTTGGGTTTTCGAGAGGCCGAGCAGTACTTC
CATSDLGFREAEQYF
>TRBV11-3|few|TRBJ2-1|TRBD2
TGTGCCAGTACAGACCGCCCAGCGGGAGGGCAAGGTGAGCAGTTCTTC
CASTDRPAGGQGEQFF
>TRBV12-5|few|TRBJ2-2|.
TGTGCTAGTGGTTTGGCTAGATTCACCGGGGAGCTGTTTTTT
CASGLARFTGELFF
>TRBV2|many|TRBJ2-7|TRBD1
TGTGCCACCCAGATAGACAGGGGAGGCGACGAGCAGTACTTC
CATQIDRGGDEQYF
>TRBV20-1|many|TRBJ2-7|.
TGCAGTGCTACCGCGGATCTCTACGAGCAGTACTTC
CSATADLYEQYF
>TRBV7-9|many|TRBJ2-1|TRBD2
TGTGCCAGCAGCTTAAGAAGCGGGGGGCTCGGGAGCTCCTACAATGAGCAGTTCTTC
CASSLRSGGLGSSYNEQFF
>TRBV12-3/TRBV12-4|many|TRBJ1-4|.
TGTGCCAGCAGTCGATTCCAGGGACTCATTGCAACTAATGAAAAACTGTTTTTT
CASSRFQGLIATNEKLFF
>TRBV6-1|many|TRBJ2-6|.
TGTGCCAGCACAGGCATCCTCTCTGGGGCCAACGTCCTGACTTTC
CASTGILSGANVLTF
>TRBV2|many|TRBJ2-3|.
TGTGCCACTGGGGGGGGCCGGGCAGATACGCAGTATTTT
CATGGGRADTQYF
>TRBV3-1|many|TRBJ2-1|TRBD2
TGTGCCAGCAGCCAACCGGCAATAGCGGGGGGCCCATACAATGAGCAGTTCTTC
CASSQPAIAGGPYNEQFF
>TRBV6-2/TRBV6-3|few|TRBJ2-4|.
TGTGCCAGCGCAGGACAGAATATGCTCGAAAACATTCAGTACTTC
CASAGQNMLENIQYF
>TRBV12-3/TRBV12-4|.|TRBJ1-2|.
TGTGCCAGCAGTTCCCCTTTACCGTTCTATGGCTACACCTTC
CASSSPLPFYGYTF